Listed below are T cell receptor beta chains from one sample, sequenced in a study of identifying expanded T cells in peripheral blood. The method was immunoSEQ multiplex PCR; TCRdb's version includes in-frame clones alone and lacks a portion of them. The table has 45,000 to 75,000 clones, over 80% seen once; the top ten hold about a sixth. Sequenced material: blood. These TCRs come from a person aged 18-69 years in good health. Each CDR3 is given with its conserved first and last residue. D genes are given only for firm matches.

CDR3: CASSDLGVDQPQHF
J: TRBJ1-5
V: TRBV10-2
D: .

CDR3: CASMVAGGWPDTQYF
J: TRBJ2-3
V: TRBV6-6
D: TRBD2

CDR3: CASSTSSGQTYEQYF
J: TRBJ2-7
V: TRBV19
D: .

CDR3: CASSKEGQINTGELFF
J: TRBJ2-2
V: TRBV11-2
D: .

CDR3: CASSQPGLTIHTQYF
J: TRBJ2-3
V: TRBV7-9
D: TRBD2

CDR3: CASEATFSSYNEQFF
J: TRBJ2-1
V: TRBV6-1
D: .

CDR3: CASSPVEGRTEAFF
J: TRBJ1-1
V: TRBV5-4
D: .

CDR3: CASSLHGDTQYF
J: TRBJ2-3
V: TRBV9
D: .

CDR3: CAISEEVRSEQFF
J: TRBJ2-1
V: TRBV10-3
D: .

CDR3: CASRVQGAGTEAFF
J: TRBJ1-1
V: TRBV2
D: TRBD1